The 16 T cell receptor beta chains below come from one sample, sequenced in a study of blood T cell repertoires in COVID-19. Assay used: immunoSEQ multiplex PCR; TCRdb lists only in-frame clones, some missing. The sample has approximately 220,000 clones, around 84% seen once. The sequencing input was peripheral blood. These receptors came from a man between 60 and 70 years old with acute or convalescent COVID-19.

This chain links TRBV6-2 or TRBV6-3 with TRBJ1-2; 11 positions agree with TRBD1. Germline loops: CDR1 MNHEY, CDR2 SVGEGT. The junction had 11 bases not matched to a gene; V was cut back by 5 bases and J by 3 bases. The CDR3 has 17 residues. CDR3 nucleotide sequence: TGTGCCAGCAGTACTCGGACAGGGGGCGCCCCATACTATGGCTACACCTTC. It yields the protein CASSTRTGGAPYYGYTF.

The V call is TRBV5-4, the J call TRBJ2-6; a possible D gene is TRBD1 (7 bases). Germline assignment: CDR1 SGHNT and CDR2 YYREEE (reference sequence). The CDR3 is 17 residues long. V shed 0 bases and J shed 0 bases, with 10 bases lying between them. CDR3 sequence (DNA): TGTGCCAGCAGCTTGGTCCAGGGGGGCTCTGGGGCCAACGTCCTGACTTTC. Protein sequence: CASSLVQGGSGANVLTF. The variable domain in full, with the rest retrieved from reference TRBV5-4 and TRBJ2-6, is ETGVTQSPTHLIKTRGQQVTLRCSSQSGHNTVSWYQQALGQGPQFIFQYYREEENGRGNFPPRFSGLQFPNYSSELNVNALELDDSALYLCASSLVQGGSGANVLTFGAGSRLTVL.

The rearrangement joins TRBV7-9 to TRBJ2-1; D not certain. Germline values: CDR1 SEHNR, CDR2 FQNEAQ (reference sequence). The CDR3 has 15 amino acids. Trimming took off 1 base at V and 2 bases at J, with 9 bases between the two ends. This chain's CDR3 is CASSLEQLTYNEQFF. In DNA, the CDR3 is TGTGCCAGCAGCTTAGAACAGTTGACCTACAATGAGCAGTTCTTC.

This clone appeared a single time. V and J are TRBV24-1 and TRBJ2-7, with a weak D call TRBD2 (7 bases). Deletions cut 3 bases from V and 7 bases from J, with 12 bases between. Germline CDR1 reads KGHDR; CDR2 reads SFDVKD. The CDR3 contains 13 residues. This CDR3 is CATSDRRGGEQYF. The CDR3 DNA reads TGTGCCACCAGTGATCGAAGGGGGGGGGAGCAGTACTTC.

This chain uses TRBV5-5 with TRBJ2-3; TRBD2 is a possible D gene (6 bases). Per germline, CDR1 SGHKS and CDR2 YYEKEE (reference sequence). This CDR3 is built from 16 residues. Between the trimmed V and J ends, which lost 4 bases and 0 bases, there was a span of 15 bases. The CDR3 DNA is TGTGCCAGCAGCCTCGGACTACCCCATAGCACAGATACGCAGTATTTT. Encoded protein: CASSLGLPHSTDTQYF. Together with reference TRBV5-5 and TRBJ2-3, the CDR3 gives the full variable domain: DAGVTQSPTHLIKTRGQQVTLRCSPISGHKSVSWYQQVLGQGPQFIFQYYEKEERGRGNFPDRFSARQFPNYSSELNVNALLLGDSALYLCASSLGLPHSTDTQYFGPGTRLTVL.

This sequence joins TRBV7-6 and TRBJ2-5, with 8 bases identical to TRBD2. J gave up 1 base and V 4 bases, and 11 bases lay outside the gene matches. Looked up from germline, CDR1 is SGHVS and CDR2 is FNYEAQ. The CDR3 length is 17 residues. This CDR3 reads CASSSPPAGGPQETQYF. The CDR3 nucleotides read TGTGCCAGCAGCTCCCCCCCGGCGGGGGGACCCCAAGAGACCCAGTACTTC.

This rearrangement joins TRBV28 to TRBJ2-7; 9 bases are a match to TRBD2. This CDR3 contains 16 residues. The J segment lost 2 bases and the V segment lost 5 bases, leaving 10 bases of the junction unmatched. Germline CDR1 reads MDHEN; CDR2 reads SYDVKM. The CDR3 bases are TGTGCCAGCAGTCCCGCGCTTAGCGGGAGAGCCTACGAGCAGTACTTC. Translated: CASSPALSGRAYEQYF.

This clone appeared once. V gene TRBV27 combines with J gene TRBJ2-1, with D possibly matching TRBD2 (5 bases). Per the germline V gene, CDR1 is MNHEY and CDR2 is SMNVEV (reference sequence). CDR3 size: 12 residues. The germline V and J ends were trimmed by 3 bases and 8 bases, with 8 bases remaining between them. This CDR3 reads CASSFWRDEQFF. Written as DNA, the CDR3 is TGTGCCAGCAGTTTTTGGCGGGATGAGCAGTTCTTC.

V gene TRBV18 combines with J gene TRBJ1-2; TRBD1 aligns across 7 bases. From germline, CDR1 is KGHSH and CDR2 LQKENI. This CDR3 region has 13 residues. V shed 3 bases, J shed 7 bases, and the junction held 5 bases outside the gene matches. The CDR3 loop is CASSPGTVSGYTF. CDR3 coding DNA: TGTGCCAGCTCACCTGGGACAGTCTCTGGCTACACCTTC.

The rearrangement uses TRBV27 and TRBJ1-6; 10 bases fit TRBD1. CDR1 is MNHEY, CDR2 SMNVEV, per germline (reference sequence). With V trimmed by 5 bases and J by 4 bases, 8 bases remained unmatched. The CDR3 spans 17 residues. CDR3 in DNA: TGTGCCAGCAGTCAAAGGGGGGACAGGGGATATAATTCACCCCTCCACTTT. This codes for CASSQRGDRGYNSPLHF.

The chain combines TRBV10-3 with TRBJ1-1; 9 nucleotides align to TRBD1. The CDR3 extends over 16 amino acids. Trimming took 6 bases from V and 2 from J; bases not matched to a gene: 10. The V gene's germline CDR1 is ENHRY and CDR2 SYGVKD. CDR3 nucleotide sequence: TGTGCCATCAGCCCGGACAGGGGAGGGGGTAACACTGAAGCTTTCTTT. Protein sequence: CAISPDRGGGNTEAFF.

This chain links TRBV6-5 with TRBJ2-7; 10 bases match TRBD2. Germline-derived CDR1 and CDR2 are MNHEY and SVGAGI. The V gene end was trimmed by 7 bases and the J gene end by 2 bases; junction bases not matched to a gene: 8. The CDR3 sequence is 15 residues long. CDR3 loop: CASKISLAGAYEQYF. CDR3 coding DNA: TGTGCCAGCAAGATCAGCCTAGCGGGGGCCTACGAGCAGTACTTC.

The genes are TRBV4-3 and TRBJ2-7; 7 bases agree with TRBD1. The CDR3 contains 17 residues. From germline, CDR1 is LGHNA and CDR2 YSLEER. V was clipped by 0 bases and J by 3 bases; unmatched bases: 11. CDR3 bases: TGCGCCAGCAGCCAAGATTCAGGGGCAGGGGGTCTCTACGAGCAGTACTTC. It yields the protein CASSQDSGAGGLYEQYF.

The chain is built from TRBV12-5 and TRBJ1-1; no firm D call. Germline CDR1 reads LGHNT; CDR2 reads FRNRAP. The CDR3 runs 14 residues. The V end was cut by 4 bases, the J end by 7 bases, with 16 bases between. Here the CDR3 reads CASGSWSPGGEAFF. In DNA form, the CDR3 reads TGTGCTAGTGGTTCATGGTCGCCGGGTGGTGAAGCTTTCTTT.

Only a few counts were recorded for this clone. The chain combines TRBV6-5 with TRBJ1-3; 7 bases line up with TRBD1. Per the germline V gene, CDR1 is MNHEY and CDR2 is SVGAGI. V shed 2 bases, J shed 2 bases, and the junction held 6 bases outside the gene matches. This CDR3 is built from 16 residues. The CDR3 sequence: CASSYRQGPPGNTIYF. The DNA for the CDR3 is TGTGCCAGCAGTTACAGACAGGGCCCGCCTGGAAACACCATATATTTT.

J is TRBJ2-7 and V is TRBV18; unclear D gene. Trimming cost V 2 bases and J 5 bases, with 13 bases left between them. CDR1 is KGHSH, CDR2 LQKENI, per germline. The CDR3 runs to 14 residues. Here the CDR3 reads CASSPIHSSNEQYF. The CDR3 DNA reads TGTGCCAGCTCACCAATTCACTCTTCCAACGAGCAGTACTTC.